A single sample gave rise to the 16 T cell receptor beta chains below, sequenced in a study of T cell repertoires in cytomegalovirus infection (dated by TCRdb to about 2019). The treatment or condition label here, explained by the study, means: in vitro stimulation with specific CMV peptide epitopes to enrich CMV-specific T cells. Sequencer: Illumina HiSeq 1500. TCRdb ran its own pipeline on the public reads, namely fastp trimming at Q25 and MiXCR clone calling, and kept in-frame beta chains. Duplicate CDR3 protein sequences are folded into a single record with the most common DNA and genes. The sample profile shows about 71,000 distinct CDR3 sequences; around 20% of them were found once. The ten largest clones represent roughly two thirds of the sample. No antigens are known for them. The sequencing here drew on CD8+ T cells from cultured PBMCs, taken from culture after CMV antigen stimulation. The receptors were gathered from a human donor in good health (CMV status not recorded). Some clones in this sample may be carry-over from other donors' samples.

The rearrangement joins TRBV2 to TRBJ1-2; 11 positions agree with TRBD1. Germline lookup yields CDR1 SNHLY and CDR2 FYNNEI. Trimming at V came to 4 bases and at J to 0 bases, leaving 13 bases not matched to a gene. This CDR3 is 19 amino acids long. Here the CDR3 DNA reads TGTGCCAGCAGTGTACGGACAGGGGGCTTTATCGAAGCTAACTATGGCTACACCTTC. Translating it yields CASSVRTGGFIEANYGYTF.

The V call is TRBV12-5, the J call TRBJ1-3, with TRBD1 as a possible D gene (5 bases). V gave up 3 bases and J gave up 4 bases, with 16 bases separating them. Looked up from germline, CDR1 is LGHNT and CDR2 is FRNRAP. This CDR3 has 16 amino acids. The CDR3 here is CASGFNRDLKGNTIYF. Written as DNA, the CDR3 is TGTGCTAGTGGTTTCAACCGGGACCTCAAAGGAAACACCATATATTTT. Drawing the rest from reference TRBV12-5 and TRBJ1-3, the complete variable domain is DARVTQTPRHKVTEMGQEVTMRCQPILGHNTVFWYRQTMMQGLELLAYFRNRAPLDDSGMPKDRFSAEMPDATLATLKIQPSEPRDSAVYFCASGFNRDLKGNTIYFGEGSWLTVV.

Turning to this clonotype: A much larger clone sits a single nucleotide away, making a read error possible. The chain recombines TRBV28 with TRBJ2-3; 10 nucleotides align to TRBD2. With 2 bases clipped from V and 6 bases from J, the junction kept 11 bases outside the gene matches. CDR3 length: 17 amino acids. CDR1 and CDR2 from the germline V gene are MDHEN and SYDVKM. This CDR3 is CASSLPGLARVEDTQYF. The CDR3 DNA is TGTGCCAGCAGTTTACCGGGACTAGCGAGGGTTGAGGATACGCAGTATTTT.

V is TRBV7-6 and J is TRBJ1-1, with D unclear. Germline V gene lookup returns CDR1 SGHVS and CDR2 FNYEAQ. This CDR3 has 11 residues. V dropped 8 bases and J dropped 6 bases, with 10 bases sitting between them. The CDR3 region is CASAFGPEAFF. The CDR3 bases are TGTGCCAGCGCCTTTGGGCCTGAAGCTTTCTTT.

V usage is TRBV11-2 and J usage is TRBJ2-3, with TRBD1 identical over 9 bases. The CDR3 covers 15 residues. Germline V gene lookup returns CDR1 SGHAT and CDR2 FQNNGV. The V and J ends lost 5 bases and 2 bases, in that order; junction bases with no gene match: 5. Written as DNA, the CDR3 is TGTGCCAGCAGCCTCCGGGACAGGGCCACAGATACGCAGTATTTT. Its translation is CASSLRDRATDTQYF.

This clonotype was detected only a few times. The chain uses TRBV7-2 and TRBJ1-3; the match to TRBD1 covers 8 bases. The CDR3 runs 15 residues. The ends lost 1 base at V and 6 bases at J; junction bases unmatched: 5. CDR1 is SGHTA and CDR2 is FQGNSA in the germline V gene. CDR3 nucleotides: TGTGCCAGCAGCTTAGGGCAGGGGGCGGTAAACACCATATATTTT. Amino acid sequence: CASSLGQGAVNTIYF.

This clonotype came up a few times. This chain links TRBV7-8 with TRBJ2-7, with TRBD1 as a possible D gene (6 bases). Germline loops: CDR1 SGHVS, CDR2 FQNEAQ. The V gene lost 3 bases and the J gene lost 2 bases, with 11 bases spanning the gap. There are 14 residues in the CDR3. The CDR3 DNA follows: TGTGCCAGCAGCTTTCAGGACAGAACCTACGAGCAGTACTTC. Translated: CASSFQDRTYEQYF.

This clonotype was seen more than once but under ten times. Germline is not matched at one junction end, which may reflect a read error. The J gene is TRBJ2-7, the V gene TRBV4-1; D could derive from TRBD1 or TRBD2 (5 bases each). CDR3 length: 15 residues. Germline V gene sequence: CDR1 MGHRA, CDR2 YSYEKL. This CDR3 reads CASSQTRDGAYEQYF. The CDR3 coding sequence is TGTGCCAGCAGCCAAACCCGGGACGGAGCCTACGAGCAGTACTTC.

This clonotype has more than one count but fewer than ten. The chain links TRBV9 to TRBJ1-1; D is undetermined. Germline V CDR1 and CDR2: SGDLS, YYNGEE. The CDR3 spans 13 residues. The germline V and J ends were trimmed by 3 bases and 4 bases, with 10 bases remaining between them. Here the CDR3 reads CASSDRMGTEAFF. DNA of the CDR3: TGTGCCAGCAGCGACCGTATGGGCACTGAAGCTTTCTTT. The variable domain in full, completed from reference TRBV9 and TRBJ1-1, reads DSGVTQTPKHLITATGQRVTLRCSPRSGDLSVYWYQQSLDQGLQFLIQYYNGEERAKGNILERFSAQQFPDLHSELNLSSLELGDSALYFCASSDRMGTEAFFGQGTRLTVV.

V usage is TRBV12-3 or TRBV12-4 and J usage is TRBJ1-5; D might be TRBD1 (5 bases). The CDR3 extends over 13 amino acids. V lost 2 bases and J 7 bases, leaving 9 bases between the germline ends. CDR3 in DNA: TGTGCCAGCAGTTTACAGGGTAGACAGCCCCAGCATTTT. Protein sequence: CASSLQGRQPQHF.

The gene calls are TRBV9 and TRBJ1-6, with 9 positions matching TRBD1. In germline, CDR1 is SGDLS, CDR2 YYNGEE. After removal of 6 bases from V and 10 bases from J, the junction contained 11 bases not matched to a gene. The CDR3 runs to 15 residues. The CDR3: CASTRTGERSSPLHF. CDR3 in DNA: TGTGCCAGCACCCGGACAGGGGAAAGGTCCTCACCCCTCCACTTT.

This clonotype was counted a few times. The CDR3 sequence is CASSSLSTTGAGDGYTF. The CDR3 nucleotides read TGTGCCAGCAGTTCCCTTTCTACGACAGGGGCAGGGGATGGCTACACCTTC. This sequence joins TRBV28 and TRBJ1-2, with TRBD1 identical over 8 bases. The CDR3 spans 17 residues. Germline trimming cut 4 bases from V and 6 bases from J; bases unmatched to any gene: 16. Germline CDR1 and CDR2: MDHEN and SYDVKM.

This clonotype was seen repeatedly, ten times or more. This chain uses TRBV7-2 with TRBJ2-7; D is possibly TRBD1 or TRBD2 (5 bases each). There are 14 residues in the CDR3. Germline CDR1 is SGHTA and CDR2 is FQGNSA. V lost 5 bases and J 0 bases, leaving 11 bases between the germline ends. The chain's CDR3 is CASSEWDGSYEQYF. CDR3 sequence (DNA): TGTGCCAGCAGCGAGTGGGACGGCTCCTACGAGCAGTACTTC.

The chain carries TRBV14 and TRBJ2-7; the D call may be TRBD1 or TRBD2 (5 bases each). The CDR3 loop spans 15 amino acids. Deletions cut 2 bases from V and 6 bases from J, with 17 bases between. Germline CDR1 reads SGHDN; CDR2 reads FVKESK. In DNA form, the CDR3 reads TGTGCCAGCAGCCAAACTTCGGGACGAGACAGCGAGCAGTACTTC. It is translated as CASSQTSGRDSEQYF.

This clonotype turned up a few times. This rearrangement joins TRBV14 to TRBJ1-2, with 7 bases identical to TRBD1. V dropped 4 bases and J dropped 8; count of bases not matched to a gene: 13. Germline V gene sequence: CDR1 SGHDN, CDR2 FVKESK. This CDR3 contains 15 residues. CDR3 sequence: CASSPGQARGWGYTF. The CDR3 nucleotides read TGTGCCAGCAGCCCAGGACAGGCGCGGGGTTGGGGCTACACCTTC. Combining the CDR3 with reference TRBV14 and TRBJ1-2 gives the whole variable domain EAGVTQFPSHSVIEKGQTVTLRCDPISGHDNLYWYRRVMGKEIKFLLHFVKESKQDESGMPNNRFLAERTGGTYSTLKVQPAELEDSGVYFCASSPGQARGWGYTFGSGTRLTVV.

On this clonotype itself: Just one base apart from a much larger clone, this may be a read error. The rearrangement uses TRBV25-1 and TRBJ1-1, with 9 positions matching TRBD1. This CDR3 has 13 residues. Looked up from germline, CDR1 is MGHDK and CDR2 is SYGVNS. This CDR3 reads CDSSSGTGTEAFF. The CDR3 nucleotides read TGTGACAGCAGTTCCGGGACAGGGACTGAAGCTTTCTTT.